Shown below are 22 T cell receptor beta chains from a single sample sequenced in a study of Ad26.COV2.S vaccination and SARS-CoV-2 variants. The method was immunoSEQ multiplex PCR; TCRdb's version includes in-frame clones alone and lacks a portion of them. This sample has about 680,000 clones, with roughly 90% found just once. The treatment is: roughly 19 received Ad26.COV2.S at low or high dose, single or two shots; several received placebo; per-sample allocation not given. Specimens were obtained on day 63 following the first vaccine or placebo injection. The source material was peripheral blood, sampled in a trial of Ad26.COV2.S vaccine versus placebo. Receptors originate from a person between 18 and 60 years old who received the Ad26.COV2.S COVID-19 vaccine or a placebo.

The rearrangement joins TRBV4-2 to TRBJ2-1; 10 positions match TRBD2. The V gene's germline CDR1 is LGHNA and CDR2 YNFKEQ. Trimming at V came to 4 bases and at J to 4 bases, leaving 7 bases not matched to a gene. The CDR3 spans 16 residues. The CDR3 sequence is CASSLLGTSDYNEQFF. As DNA, the CDR3 is TGTGCCAGCAGCCTGCTAGGGACTAGCGATTACAATGAGCAGTTCTTC.

The J gene is TRBJ2-7, the V gene TRBV7-2; maybe TRBD2 (6 bases). The germline V gene has CDR1 SGHTA and CDR2 FQGNSA. The V end was cut by 0 bases, the J end by 4 bases, with 10 bases between. The CDR3 contains 14 residues. The CDR3 bases are TGTGCCAGCAGCTTAGCGGGGGGAAGGTACGAGCAGTACTTC. Its translation: CASSLAGGRYEQYF.

The chain employs TRBV6-5 and TRBJ1-5; 8 bases line up with TRBD1. There are 14 residues in the CDR3. Per the germline V gene, CDR1 is MNHEY and CDR2 is SVGAGI. V was pared by 11 bases and J by 5 bases, with 11 bases of the junction left unmatched. In nucleotides, the CDR3 is TGTGCCCGAAAATCCGACAGGGGAGATCAGCCCCAGCATTTT. Translated, it gives CARKSDRGDQPQHF.

The V call is TRBV11-2, the J call TRBJ2-3; 16 bases line up with TRBD2. With V trimmed by 6 bases and J by 0 bases, 6 bases remained unmatched. The CDR3 has 18 residues. Germline V gives CDR1 SGHAT, CDR2 FQNNGV. The CDR3 reads CASSGPGLAGGSTDTQYF. The CDR3 bases are TGTGCCAGCAGTGGTCCGGGACTAGCGGGAGGGAGCACAGATACGCAGTATTTT.

The CDR3 is CASSHDSSGNTIYF. For the CDR3, the DNA is TGCGCCAGCAGCCACGACAGCTCTGGAAACACCATATATTTT. The chain couples TRBV5-1 to TRBJ1-3; a weak D match, TRBD1 (5 bases). There are 14 residues in the CDR3. CDR1 and CDR2 from the germline V gene are SGHRS and YFSETQ. Trimming took 4 bases from V and 0 from J, leaving 8 bases between them. The whole variable domain, remainder taken from reference TRBV5-1 and TRBJ1-3, is KAGVTQTPRYLIKTRGQQVTLSCSPISGHRSVSWYQQTPGQGLQFLFEYFSETQRNKGNFPGRFSGRQFSNSRSEMNVSTLELGDSALYLCASSHDSSGNTIYFGEGSWLTVV.

The chain has TRBV4-1 and TRBJ2-7, with TRBD2 as a possible D gene (5 bases). CDR1 is MGHRA, CDR2 YSYEKL, per germline. The CDR3 length is 16 residues. V shed 1 base and J shed 4 bases, with 17 bases lying between them. The CDR3 DNA follows: TGCGCCAGCAGCCAAGTACCTTCCGGGGATCGATACGAGCAGTACTTC. Translated, it gives CASSQVPSGDRYEQYF.

The J gene is TRBJ2-3, the V gene TRBV2; weak D call: TRBD2 (6 bases). Germline CDR1 reads SNHLY; CDR2 reads FYNNEI. V was trimmed by 2 bases and J by 4 bases, leaving 19 bases between them. CDR3 length equals 17 residues. The CDR3 here is CASSEFLAPRPPDTQYF. The CDR3 DNA reads TGTGCCAGCAGTGAATTTCTAGCGCCAAGGCCCCCAGATACGCAGTATTTT.

V usage is TRBV6-5 and J usage is TRBJ1-5; the D is unclear. Deletions cut 8 bases from V and 0 bases from J, with 8 bases between. Germline CDR1 and CDR2: MNHEY and SVGAGI. The CDR3 is 13 residues long. CDR3 sequence (DNA): TGTGCCAGCGTTCAAGCTAGCAATCAGCCCCAGCATTTT. It yields the protein CASVQASNQPQHF.

The chain recombines TRBV10-3 with TRBJ2-1; D remains ambiguous. In germline, CDR1 is ENHRY, CDR2 SYGVKD. CDR3 size: 12 residues. The V gene lost 3 bases and the J gene lost 7 bases, with 7 bases spanning the gap. CDR3 protein: CAISEVKNEQFF. Here the CDR3 DNA reads TGTGCCATCAGTGAAGTAAAGAATGAGCAGTTCTTC.

This chain links TRBV7-2 with TRBJ2-1; 10 bases are shared with TRBD2. Germline lookup yields CDR1 SGHTA and CDR2 FQGNSA. The ends lost 7 bases at V and 9 bases at J; junction bases unmatched: 0. The CDR3 runs to 11 residues. CDR3 DNA sequence: TGTGCCAGCACTAGCGGGGGTGAGCAGTTCTTC. It codes for CASTSGGEQFF.

The J gene is TRBJ2-7, the V gene TRBV6-5; TRBD2 matches at 8 bases. After removal of 2 bases from V and 4 bases from J, the junction contained 10 bases not matched to a gene. Germline V gene data show CDR1 as MNHEY and CDR2 as SVGAGI. CDR3 length: 16 amino acids. In DNA form, the CDR3 reads TGTGCCAGCAGTTACGGGGTGCGGGAGGACGTTTACGAGCAGTACTTC. Its protein product is CASSYGVREDVYEQYF.

The chain couples TRBV24-1 to TRBJ1-1, with D perhaps TRBD1 (5 bases). V shed 7 bases and J shed 5 bases, with 16 bases lying between them. CDR3 length: 14 amino acids. CDR1 KGHDR and CDR2 SFDVKD come from the germline V gene. The CDR3 reads CATRGEGLGTEAFF. The CDR3 DNA reads as TGTGCCACCAGGGGCGAGGGGCTGGGGACTGAAGCTTTCTTT.

For this clone: In the same sample, other DNA sequences code for this CDR3. The chain is built from TRBV19 and TRBJ1-6; D is uncertain. V was cut by 3 bases and J by 6 bases, with 3 bases left in between. The CDR3 sequence is 12 residues long. CDR1 and CDR2 (germline): LNHDA, SQIVND (reference sequence). In DNA, the CDR3 is TGTGCCAGTAGTATCAGTAATTCACCCCTCCACTTT. It yields the protein CASSISNSPLHF. Full variable domain (missing parts from reference TRBV19 and TRBJ1-6): DGGITQSPKYLFRKEGQNVTLSCEQNLNHDAMYWYRQDPGQGLRLIYYSQIVNDFQKGDIAEGYSVSREKKESFPLTVTSAQKNPTAFYLCASSISNSPLHFGNGTRLTVT.

The chain joins TRBV7-2 to TRBJ1-2; possible D gene TRBD1, 5 bases. V lost 5 bases and J lost 3, with 16 bases in between. Germline CDR1 is SGHTA and CDR2 is FQGNSA. CDR3 length: 15 residues. The CDR3 reads CASSNQGRAYYGYTF. CDR3 nucleotide sequence: TGTGCCAGCAGCAACCAGGGACGGGCCTACTATGGCTACACCTTC.

The CDR3 sequence is CASSDRQFHEQFF. CDR3 DNA sequence: TGTGCCAGCAGCGACAGACAGTTCCATGAGCAGTTCTTC. The chain links TRBV7-2 to TRBJ2-1; a possible D gene is TRBD1 (5 bases). This CDR3 is 13 amino acids long. The germline CDR1 and CDR2 sequences are SGHTA and FQGNSA. V dropped 5 bases and J dropped 8 bases, with 13 bases sitting between them.

This chain uses TRBV6-5 with TRBJ1-1; 9 nucleotides match TRBD1. Germline lookup yields CDR1 MNHEY and CDR2 SVGAGI. V trimming: 6 bases; J trimming: 5 bases; junction bases outside the gene matches: 4. The CDR3 sequence is 13 residues long. For the CDR3, the DNA is TGTGCCAGCAGGGACAGGGGACTAACTGAAGCTTTCTTT. Translating it yields CASRDRGLTEAFF.

Notes on this clone: Other DNA sequences of this sample code for an identical CDR3. V gene TRBV4-1 combines with J gene TRBJ1-6; D might be TRBD1 (5 bases). The germline V gene has CDR1 MGHRA and CDR2 YSYEKL. V lost 1 base to trimming and J lost 5 bases, with 6 bases between them. CDR3 size: 14 residues. The CDR3 protein is CASSQVDNNSPLHF. In DNA, the CDR3 is TGCGCCAGCAGCCAAGTGGACAATAATTCACCCCTCCACTTT.

J is TRBJ1-2 and V is TRBV6-5; D not certain. Trimming shortened V by 7 bases and J by 8 bases, and 17 bases separated the two germline ends. The CDR3 runs to 13 residues. Germline-derived CDR1 and CDR2 are MNHEY and SVGAGI. In DNA form, the CDR3 reads TGTGCCAGCACCCCGGGCCTTTGGGAGGGCTACACCTTC. Its translation: CASTPGLWEGYTF.

The chain couples TRBV7-2 to TRBJ2-7; D is perhaps TRBD1 or TRBD2 (6 bases each). Deletions cut 5 bases from V and 0 bases from J, with 11 bases between. CDR3 length: 14 residues. Germline V lookup: CDR1 SGHTA, CDR2 FQGNSA. The CDR3 region is CASSPRGDSYEQYF. CDR3 sequence (DNA): TGTGCCAGCAGCCCGAGGGGGGACTCCTACGAGCAGTACTTC.

The DNA of the CDR3 is TGTGCCAGCAGCTTGGGGTATCAGCCCCAGCATTTT. Protein sequence: CASSLGYQPQHF. The chain couples TRBV5-6 to TRBJ1-5; D remains unclear. CDR3 length: 12 amino acids. From germline, CDR1 is SGHDT and CDR2 YYEEEE. V was trimmed by 0 bases and J by 5 bases, leaving 3 bases between them.

The CDR3 here is CASSEWSTGTDTQYF. CDR3 nucleotide sequence: TGCGCCAGCAGTGAGTGGTCCACCGGCACAGATACGCAGTATTTT. The chain uses TRBV10-2 and TRBJ2-3, with D unresolved. The germline CDR1 and CDR2 sequences are WSHSY and SAAADI. V shed 1 base and J shed 1 base, with 9 bases lying between them. CDR3 length equals 15 residues.

The rearrangement joins TRBV10-3 to TRBJ2-5, with 8 bases identical to TRBD1. Germline V gives CDR1 ENHRY, CDR2 SYGVKD. The CDR3 spans 14 residues. Trimming took 5 bases from V and 2 from J; bases not matched to a gene: 4. DNA for the CDR3: TGTGCCATCAGTTGGGACAGGTTGCAAGAGACCCAGTACTTC. Translating it yields CAISWDRLQETQYF.